This entry describes one T cell receptor (beta chain). Its antigen is not known. The table came from immunoSEQ multiplex PCR; TCRdb's copy has only in-frame clones and leaves some out. The repertoire holds about 2.3 million clones, with 85% to 95% as singletons. CDR3 length equals 15 residues. CDR1 is SEHNR, CDR2 FQNEAQ, per germline (reference sequence). V shed 4 bases, J shed 6 bases, and the junction held 4 bases outside the gene matches. This sample is part of a study of shared clonotypes between healthy human individuals. Study observations and caveats: Clonotypes shared by all four donors outscored non-shared clonotypes in generation probability.

Sequencing was done on a sample of naive CD4+ T cells from PBMCs. Subset described: CD45RA+ positively selected. The sequence was obtained from a man between 18 and 35 years old in good health. Some clones in this sample may be carry-over from other donors' samples. V and J are TRBV7-9 and TRBJ1-5; 12 bases line up with TRBD1. The chain's CDR3 is CASSWGQGAGQPQHF. CDR3 DNA: TGTGCCAGCAGCTGGGGACAGGGGGCAGGTCAGCCCCAGCATTTT.